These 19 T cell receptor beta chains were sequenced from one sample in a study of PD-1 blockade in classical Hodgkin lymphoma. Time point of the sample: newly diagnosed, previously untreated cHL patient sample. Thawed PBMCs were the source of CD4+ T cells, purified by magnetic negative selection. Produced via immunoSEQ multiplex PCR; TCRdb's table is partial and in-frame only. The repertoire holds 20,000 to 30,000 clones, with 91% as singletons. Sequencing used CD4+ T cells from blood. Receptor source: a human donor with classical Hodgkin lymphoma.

This CDR3 reads CASSFRETQYF. The CDR3 DNA reads TGTGCCAGCAGCTTCCGGGAGACCCAGTACTTC. This rearrangement joins TRBV7-6 to TRBJ2-5; D is undetermined. Looked up from germline, CDR1 is SGHVS and CDR2 is FNYEAQ. The CDR3 loop spans 11 amino acids. V lost 3 bases and J lost 5, with 4 bases in between.

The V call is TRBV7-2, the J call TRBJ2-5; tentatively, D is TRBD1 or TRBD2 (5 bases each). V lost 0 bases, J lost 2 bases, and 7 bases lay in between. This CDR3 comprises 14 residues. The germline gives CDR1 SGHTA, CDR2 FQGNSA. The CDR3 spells CASSLAEGQETQYF. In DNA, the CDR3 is TGTGCCAGCAGCTTAGCAGAGGGGCAAGAGACCCAGTACTTC.

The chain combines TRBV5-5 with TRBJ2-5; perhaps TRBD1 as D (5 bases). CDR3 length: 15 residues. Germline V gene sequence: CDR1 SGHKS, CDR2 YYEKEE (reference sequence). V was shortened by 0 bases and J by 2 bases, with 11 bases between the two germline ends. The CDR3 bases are TGTGCCAGCAGCTTGGGTCAGGGCATTCAAGAGACCCAGTACTTC. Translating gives CASSLGQGIQETQYF.

In DNA, the CDR3 is TGCGCCAGCAGCGATCCACAGGGGCCTAGCACAGATACGCAGTATTTT. It codes for CASSDPQGPSTDTQYF. The V and J genes are TRBV5-1 and TRBJ2-3; 7 nucleotides match TRBD1. CDR1 and CDR2 from the germline V gene are SGHRS and YFSETQ. Trimming cost V 4 bases and J 0 bases; bases outside gene matches: 8. The length of the CDR3 is 16 residues.

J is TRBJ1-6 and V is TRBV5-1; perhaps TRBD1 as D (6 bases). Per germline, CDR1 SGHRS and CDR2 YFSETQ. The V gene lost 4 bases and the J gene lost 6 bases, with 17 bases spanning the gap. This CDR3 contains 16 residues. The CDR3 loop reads CASSPGTPLGNSPLHF. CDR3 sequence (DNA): TGCGCCAGCAGCCCGGGGACACCACTGGGTAATTCACCCCTCCACTTT.

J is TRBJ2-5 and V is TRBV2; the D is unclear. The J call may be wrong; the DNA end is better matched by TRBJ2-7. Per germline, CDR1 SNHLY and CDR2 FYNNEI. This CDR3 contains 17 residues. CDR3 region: CASGPGVGSWGSYEQYF. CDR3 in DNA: TGTGCCAGCGGCCCCGGCGTCGGATCCTGGGGCTCCTACGAGCAGTACTTC.

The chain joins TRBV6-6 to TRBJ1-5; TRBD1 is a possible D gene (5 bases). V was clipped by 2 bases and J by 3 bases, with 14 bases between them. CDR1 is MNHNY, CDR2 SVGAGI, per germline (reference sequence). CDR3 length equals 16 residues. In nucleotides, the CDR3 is TGTGCCAGCAGTTACCCGGGGACCTCGCCCAATCAGCCCCAGCATTTT. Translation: CASSYPGTSPNQPQHF.

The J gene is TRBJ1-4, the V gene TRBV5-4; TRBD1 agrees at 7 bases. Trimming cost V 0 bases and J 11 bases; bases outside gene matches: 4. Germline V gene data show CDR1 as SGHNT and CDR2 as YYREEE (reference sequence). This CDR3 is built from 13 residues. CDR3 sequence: CASSLETGSKLFF. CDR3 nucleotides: TGTGCCAGCAGCTTGGAGACAGGGTCGAAACTGTTTTTT.

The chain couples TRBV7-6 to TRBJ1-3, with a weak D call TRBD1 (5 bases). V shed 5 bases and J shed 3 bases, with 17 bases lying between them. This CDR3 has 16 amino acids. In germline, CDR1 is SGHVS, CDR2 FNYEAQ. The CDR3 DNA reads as TGTGCCAGCAGCCCCCTGCCAGGGAGTCTTGGAAACACCATATATTTT. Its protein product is CASSPLPGSLGNTIYF.

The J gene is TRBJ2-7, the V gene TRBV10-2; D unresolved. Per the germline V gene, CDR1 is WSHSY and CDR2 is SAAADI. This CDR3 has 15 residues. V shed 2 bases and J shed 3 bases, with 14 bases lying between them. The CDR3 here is CASSEIPVQNYEQYF. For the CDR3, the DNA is TGCGCCAGCAGTGAGATACCGGTACAGAACTACGAGCAGTACTTC.

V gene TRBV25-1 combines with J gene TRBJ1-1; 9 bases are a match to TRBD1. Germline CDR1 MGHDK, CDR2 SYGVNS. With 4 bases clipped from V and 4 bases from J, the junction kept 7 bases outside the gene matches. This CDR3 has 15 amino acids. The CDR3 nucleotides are TGTGCCAGCAGTGGAGGACAGGGGTTGGGCACTGAAGCTTTCTTT. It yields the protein CASSGGQGLGTEAFF.

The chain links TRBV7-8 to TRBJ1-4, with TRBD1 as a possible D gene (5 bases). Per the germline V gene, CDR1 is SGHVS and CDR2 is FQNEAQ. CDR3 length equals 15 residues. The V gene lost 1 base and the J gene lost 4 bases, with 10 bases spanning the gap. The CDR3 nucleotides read TGTGCCAGCAGCTTAGAGGTCGACAGTAATGAAAAACTGTTTTTT. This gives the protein CASSLEVDSNEKLFF. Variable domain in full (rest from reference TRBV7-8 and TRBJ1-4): GAGVSQSPRYKVAKRGQDVALRCDPISGHVSLFWYQQALGQGPEFLTYFQNEAQLDKSGLPSDRFFAERPEGSVSTLKIQRTQQEDSAVYLCASSLEVDSNEKLFFGSGTQLSVL.

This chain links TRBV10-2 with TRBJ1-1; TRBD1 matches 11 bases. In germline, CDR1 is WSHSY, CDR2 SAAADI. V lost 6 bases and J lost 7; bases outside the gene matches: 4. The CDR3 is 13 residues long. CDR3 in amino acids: CASRDRGLGEAFF. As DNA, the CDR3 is TGCGCCAGCAGGGACAGGGGGCTTGGTGAAGCTTTCTTT.

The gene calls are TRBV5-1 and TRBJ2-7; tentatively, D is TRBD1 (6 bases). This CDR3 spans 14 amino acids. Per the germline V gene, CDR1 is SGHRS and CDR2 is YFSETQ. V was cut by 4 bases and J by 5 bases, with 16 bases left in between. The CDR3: CASSPLLGADEQYF. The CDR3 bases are TGCGCCAGCAGCCCCCTCCTGGGGGCAGACGAGCAGTACTTC.

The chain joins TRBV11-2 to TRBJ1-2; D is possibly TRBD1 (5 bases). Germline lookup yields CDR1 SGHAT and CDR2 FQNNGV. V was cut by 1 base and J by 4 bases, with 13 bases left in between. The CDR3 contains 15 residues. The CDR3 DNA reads TGTGCCAGCAGCTTAGGGACACGGGCGGGCTATGGCTACACCTTC. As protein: CASSLGTRAGYGYTF.

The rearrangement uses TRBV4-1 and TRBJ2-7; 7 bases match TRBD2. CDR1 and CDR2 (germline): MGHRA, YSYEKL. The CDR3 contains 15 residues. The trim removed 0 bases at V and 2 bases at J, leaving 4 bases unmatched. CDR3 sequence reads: CASSQDSGSPYEQYF. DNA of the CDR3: TGCGCCAGCAGCCAAGATAGCGGGTCCCCCTACGAGCAGTACTTC.

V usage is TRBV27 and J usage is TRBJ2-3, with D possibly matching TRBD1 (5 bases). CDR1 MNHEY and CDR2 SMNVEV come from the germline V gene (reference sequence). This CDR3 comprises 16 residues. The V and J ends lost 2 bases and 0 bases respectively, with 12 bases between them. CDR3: CASSLRTPQSTDTQYF. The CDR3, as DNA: TGTGCCAGCAGTTTACGGACACCCCAAAGCACAGATACGCAGTATTTT.

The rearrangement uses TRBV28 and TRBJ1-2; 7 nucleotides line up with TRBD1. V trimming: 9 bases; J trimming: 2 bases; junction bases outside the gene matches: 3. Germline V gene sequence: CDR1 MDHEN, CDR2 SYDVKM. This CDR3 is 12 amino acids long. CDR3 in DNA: TGTGCCAGTCTGACAGGGAACTATGGCTACACCTTC. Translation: CASLTGNYGYTF.

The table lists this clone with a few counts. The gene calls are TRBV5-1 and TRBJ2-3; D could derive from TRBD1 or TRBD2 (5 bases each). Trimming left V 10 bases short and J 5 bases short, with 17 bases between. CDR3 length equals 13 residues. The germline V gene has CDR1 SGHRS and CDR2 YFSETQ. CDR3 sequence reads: CAVLEGQRDTQYF. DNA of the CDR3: TGCGCCGTCCTCGAGGGGCAGAGAGATACGCAGTATTTT.